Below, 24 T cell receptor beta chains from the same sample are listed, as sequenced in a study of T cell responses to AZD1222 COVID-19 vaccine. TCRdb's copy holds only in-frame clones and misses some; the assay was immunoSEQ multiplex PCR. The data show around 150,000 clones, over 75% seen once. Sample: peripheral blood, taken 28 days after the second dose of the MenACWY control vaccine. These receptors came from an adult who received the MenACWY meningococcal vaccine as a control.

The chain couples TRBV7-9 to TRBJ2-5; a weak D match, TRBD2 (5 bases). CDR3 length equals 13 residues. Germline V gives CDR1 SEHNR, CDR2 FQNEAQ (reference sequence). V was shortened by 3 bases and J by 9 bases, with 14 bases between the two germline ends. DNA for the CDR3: TGTGCCAGCAGCTTCGAGGGCGGGTTAGCCCAGTACTTC. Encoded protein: CASSFEGGLAQYF.

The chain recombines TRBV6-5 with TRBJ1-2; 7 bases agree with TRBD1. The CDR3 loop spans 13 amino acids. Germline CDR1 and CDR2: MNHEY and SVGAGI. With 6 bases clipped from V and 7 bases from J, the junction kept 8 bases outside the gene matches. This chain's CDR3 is CASSLSTGAGYTF. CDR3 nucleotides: TGTGCCAGCAGCTTATCAACAGGGGCTGGCTACACCTTC.

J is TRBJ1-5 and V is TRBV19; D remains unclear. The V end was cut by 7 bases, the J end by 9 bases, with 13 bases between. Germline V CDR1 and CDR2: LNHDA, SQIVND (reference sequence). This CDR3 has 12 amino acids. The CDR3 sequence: CASTDGVWPQHF. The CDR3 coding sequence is TGTGCCAGTACAGACGGGGTATGGCCCCAGCATTTT.

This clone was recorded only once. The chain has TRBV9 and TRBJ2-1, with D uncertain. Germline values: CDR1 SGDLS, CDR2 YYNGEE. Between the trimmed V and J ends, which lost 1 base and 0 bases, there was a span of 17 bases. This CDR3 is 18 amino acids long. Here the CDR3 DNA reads TGTGCCAGCAGCGTACACCACCGACTCTTCAACTCCTACAATGAGCAGTTCTTC. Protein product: CASSVHHRLFNSYNEQFF.

CDR3 DNA: TGCGCCAGCAGCCCTGGGACAGGGTCGGGAAACACCATATATTTT. It specifies CASSPGTGSGNTIYF. The chain links TRBV5-1 to TRBJ1-3; 9 bases are shared with TRBD1. CDR3 size: 15 residues. Per the germline V gene, CDR1 is SGHRS and CDR2 is YFSETQ. V shed 4 bases and J 4 bases; nucleotides not matched to a gene: 6. Complete variable domain (other parts from reference TRBV5-1 and TRBJ1-3): KAGVTQTPRYLIKTRGQQVTLSCSPISGHRSVSWYQQTPGQGLQFLFEYFSETQRNKGNFPGRFSGRQFSNSRSEMNVSTLELGDSALYLCASSPGTGSGNTIYFGEGSWLTVV.

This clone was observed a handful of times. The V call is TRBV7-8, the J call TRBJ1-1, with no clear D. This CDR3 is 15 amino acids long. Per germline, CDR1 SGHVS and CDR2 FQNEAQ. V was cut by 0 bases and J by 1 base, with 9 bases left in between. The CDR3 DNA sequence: TGTGCCAGCAGCTTAGCCTGGGGAGGGAACACTGAAGCTTTCTTT. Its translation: CASSLAWGGNTEAFF.

Written as DNA, the CDR3 is TGTGCCAGTAGTATAGGGAACAGGGAGGACACTGAAGCTTTCTTT. Its translation: CASSIGNREDTEAFF. This sequence joins TRBV19 and TRBJ1-1; weak D call: TRBD1 (6 bases). V lost 1 base, J lost 3 bases, and 12 bases lay in between. Germline assignment: CDR1 LNHDA and CDR2 SQIVND (reference sequence). This CDR3 has 15 amino acids.

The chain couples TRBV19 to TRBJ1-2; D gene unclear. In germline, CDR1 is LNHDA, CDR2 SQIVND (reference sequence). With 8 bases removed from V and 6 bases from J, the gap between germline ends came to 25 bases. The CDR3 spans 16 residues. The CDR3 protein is CASSYRRGNEGHGYTF. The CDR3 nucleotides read TGTGCCAGTTCCTATCGGAGAGGGAATGAAGGGCATGGCTACACCTTC.

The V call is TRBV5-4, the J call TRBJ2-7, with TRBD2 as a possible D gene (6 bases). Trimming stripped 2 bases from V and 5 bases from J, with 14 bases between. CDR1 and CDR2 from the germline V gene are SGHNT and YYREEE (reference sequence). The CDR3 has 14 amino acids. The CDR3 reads CASSFVPGGDEQYF. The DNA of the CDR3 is TGTGCCAGCAGCTTTGTCCCAGGAGGGGACGAGCAGTACTTC.

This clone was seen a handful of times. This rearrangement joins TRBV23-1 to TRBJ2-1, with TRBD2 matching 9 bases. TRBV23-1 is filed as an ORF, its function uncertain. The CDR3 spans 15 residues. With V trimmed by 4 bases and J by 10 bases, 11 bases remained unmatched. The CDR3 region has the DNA TGCGCCAGCAGTCGGGGCGGGAGGGGGATGAGGGAGCAGTTCTTC. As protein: CASSRGGRGMREQFF.

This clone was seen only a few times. The CDR3 here is CASSLGPDLSGNTIYF. CDR3 DNA: TGTGCCAGCAGCTTGGGCCCTGACCTCTCTGGAAACACCATATATTTT. The chain employs TRBV5-6 and TRBJ1-3, with D unresolved. The V gene lost 0 bases and the J gene lost 0 bases, with 10 bases spanning the gap. CDR1 and CDR2 from the germline V gene are SGHDT and YYEEEE. The CDR3 has 16 amino acids.

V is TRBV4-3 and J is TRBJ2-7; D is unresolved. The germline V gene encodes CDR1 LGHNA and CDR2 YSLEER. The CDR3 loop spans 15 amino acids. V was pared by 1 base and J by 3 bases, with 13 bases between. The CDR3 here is CASSQGLERVYEQYF. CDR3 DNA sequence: TGCGCCAGCAGCCAAGGGCTAGAGAGAGTCTACGAGCAGTACTTC.

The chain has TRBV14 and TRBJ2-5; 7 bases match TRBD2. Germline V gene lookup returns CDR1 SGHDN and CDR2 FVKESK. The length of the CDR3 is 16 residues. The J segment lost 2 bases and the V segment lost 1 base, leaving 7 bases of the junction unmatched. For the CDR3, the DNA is TGTGCCAGCAGCCAAGCGCCGGGGAGGGGTCAAGAGACCCAGTACTTC. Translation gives CASSQAPGRGQETQYF.

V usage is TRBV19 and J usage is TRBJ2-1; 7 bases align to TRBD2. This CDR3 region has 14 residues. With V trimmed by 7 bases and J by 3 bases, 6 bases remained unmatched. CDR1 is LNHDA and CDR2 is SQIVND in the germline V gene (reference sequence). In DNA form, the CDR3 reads TGTGCCAGTACCCAAGGGAGGGGCTACAATGAGCAGTTCTTC. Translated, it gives CASTQGRGYNEQFF.

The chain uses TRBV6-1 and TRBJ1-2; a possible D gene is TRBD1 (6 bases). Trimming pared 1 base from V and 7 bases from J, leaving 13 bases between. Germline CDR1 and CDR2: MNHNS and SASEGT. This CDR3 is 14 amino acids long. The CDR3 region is CASSEDDRPGGYTF. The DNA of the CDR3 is TGTGCCAGCAGTGAAGATGACAGGCCTGGTGGCTACACCTTC.

In DNA form, the CDR3 reads TGTGCCAGCACCCAAGACAGCCATAATGAAAAACTGTTTTTT. It specifies CASTQDSHNEKLFF. V gene TRBV7-9 combines with J gene TRBJ1-4; D might be TRBD1 (5 bases). The germline gives CDR1 SEHNR, CDR2 FQNEAQ (reference sequence). V was shortened by 7 bases and J by 4 bases, with 13 bases between the two germline ends. This CDR3 contains 14 residues.

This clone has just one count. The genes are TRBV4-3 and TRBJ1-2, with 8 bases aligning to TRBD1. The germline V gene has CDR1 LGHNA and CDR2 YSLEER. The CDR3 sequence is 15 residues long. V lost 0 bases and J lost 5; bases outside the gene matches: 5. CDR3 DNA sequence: TGCGCCAGCAGCCAAGATCTCGGGGACAGGTATGGCTACACCTTC. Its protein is CASSQDLGDRYGYTF.

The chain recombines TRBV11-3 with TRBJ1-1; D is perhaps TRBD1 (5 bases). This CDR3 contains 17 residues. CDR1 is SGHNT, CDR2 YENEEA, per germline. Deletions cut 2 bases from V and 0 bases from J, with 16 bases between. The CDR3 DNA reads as TGTGCCAGCAGCTTATCAGGGTATCGCCTCTTGAACACTGAAGCTTTCTTT. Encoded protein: CASSLSGYRLLNTEAFF.

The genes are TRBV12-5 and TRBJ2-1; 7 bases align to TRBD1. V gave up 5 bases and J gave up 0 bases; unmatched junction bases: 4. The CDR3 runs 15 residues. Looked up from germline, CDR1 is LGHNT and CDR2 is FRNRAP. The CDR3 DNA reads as TGTGCTAGTGGTCTGGGACAGCTCTCCTACAATGAGCAGTTCTTC. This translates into CASGLGQLSYNEQFF.

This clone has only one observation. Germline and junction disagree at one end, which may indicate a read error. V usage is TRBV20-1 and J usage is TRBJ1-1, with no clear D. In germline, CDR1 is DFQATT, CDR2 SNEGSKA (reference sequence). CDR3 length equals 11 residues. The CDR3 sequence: CSALRNPEAFF. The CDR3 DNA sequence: TGCAGCGCCCTACGGAACCCTGAAGCTTTCTTT.

CDR3 loop: CASSLGDRTYGYTF. The CDR3 DNA reads TGTGCCAGCAGCTTGGGGGACAGAACCTATGGCTACACCTTC. The chain couples TRBV7-9 to TRBJ1-2; 7 nucleotides match TRBD1. Germline CDR1 and CDR2: SEHNR and FQNEAQ (reference sequence). V gave up 3 bases and J gave up 4 bases; unmatched junction bases: 5. This CDR3 is 14 amino acids long.

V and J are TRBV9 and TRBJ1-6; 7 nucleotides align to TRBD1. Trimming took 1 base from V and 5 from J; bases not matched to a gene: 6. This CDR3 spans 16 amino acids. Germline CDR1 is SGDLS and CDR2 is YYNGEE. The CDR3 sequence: CASSVTGVGNNSPLHF. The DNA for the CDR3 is TGTGCCAGCAGCGTAACAGGGGTCGGGAATAATTCACCCCTCCACTTT. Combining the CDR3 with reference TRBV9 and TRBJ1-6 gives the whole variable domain DSGVTQTPKHLITATGQRVTLRCSPRSGDLSVYWYQQSLDQGLQFLIQYYNGEERAKGNILERFSAQQFPDLHSELNLSSLELGDSALYFCASSVTGVGNNSPLHFGNGTRLTVT.

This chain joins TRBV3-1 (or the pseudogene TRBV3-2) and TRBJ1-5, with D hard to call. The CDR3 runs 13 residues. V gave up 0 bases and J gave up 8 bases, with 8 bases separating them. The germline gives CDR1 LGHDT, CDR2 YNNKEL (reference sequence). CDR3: CASSQELGKPQHF. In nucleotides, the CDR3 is TGTGCCAGCAGCCAAGAGTTAGGGAAGCCCCAGCATTTT.

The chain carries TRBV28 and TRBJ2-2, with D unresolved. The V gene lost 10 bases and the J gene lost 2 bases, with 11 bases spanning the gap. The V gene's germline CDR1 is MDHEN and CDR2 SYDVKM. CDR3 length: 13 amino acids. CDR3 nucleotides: TGTGCCACCCAGTTGACAAACACCGGGGAGCTGTTTTTT. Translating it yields CATQLTNTGELFF.